Listed below are T cell receptor beta chains from one sample, sequenced in a study of post-analysis software for immune sequencing data. TCRdb independently ran MiXCR on the PCR reads; one entry per CDR3 protein. The sample lists 600,000 to 700,000 distinct CDR3 sequences, approximately 60% seen once, with approximately 10% in the top ten. Source material: blood. These receptors all stem from a girl aged 2 to 10 with multiple sclerosis. CDR3s include the opening cysteine and the closing phenylalanine or tryptophan. A D gene is named only where the DNA matches it firmly. Size tells how often a clone was seen (once, few, many) or the class of an expanded clone, and some rows leave it out.

d_gene | abundance | j_gene | v_gene | CDR3nt | CDR3aa
. | few | TRBJ2-7 | TRBV5-1 | TGCGCCAGCAGCTTGGACGGGACTCGGTCCTACGAGCAGTACTTC | CASSLDGTRSYEQYF
. | few | TRBJ2-7 | TRBV7-2 | TGTGCCAGCAGCCCCCGGTTCATAGAGCAGTACTTC | CASSPRFIEQYF
TRBD1 | few | TRBJ2-5 | TRBV7-9 | TGTGCCAGCAGCGGGACAGCCAAGCCCCAAGAGACCCAGTACTTC | CASSGTAKPQETQYF
TRBD1 | . | TRBJ2-1 | TRBV3-1 | TGTGCCACCAAGGACAGGGGGAATGAGCAGTTCTTC | CATKDRGNEQFF
. | . | TRBJ1-4 | TRBV5-1 | TGCGCCAGCAGCGCGAGACAGGTGGGGACTAATGAAAAACTGTTTTTT | CASSARQVGTNEKLFF
. | . | TRBJ2-5 | TRBV7-2 | TGTGTCAGCAGCTTAGGCCAGGAAGAGACCCAGTACTTC | CVSSLGQEETQYF
TRBD1 | few | TRBJ1-2 | TRBV29-1 | TGCAGCACCCGACAGGGTGAGAGTTTGCATGGCTACACCTTC | CSTRQGESLHGYTF
TRBD1 | . | TRBJ2-1 | TRBV29-1 | TGCAGCGTCCCTCAGACAGGGAGCTCCTACAATGAGCAGTTCTTC | CSVPQTGSSYNEQFF
TRBD1 | . | TRBJ2-1 | TRBV7-2 | TGTGCCAGCACCTCGACAGGGGGCCTCGGCAATGAGCAGTTCTTC | CASTSTGGLGNEQFF
TRBD1 | . | TRBJ2-1 | TRBV6-5 | TGTGCCAGCAGTCCGACAGGGATCTACAATGAGCAGTTCTTC | CASSPTGIYNEQFF
TRBD1 | . | TRBJ2-6 | TRBV7-9 | TGTGCCAGCAGCTCGGCAGTCCGGGACAGGAGTCCATCTGGGGCCAACGTCCTGACTTTC | CASSSAVRDRSPSGANVLTF
TRBD1 | . | TRBJ2-5 | TRBV10-3 | TGTGCCATCAGGGGGGACAGGGGGCAAGAGACCCAGTACTTC | CAIRGDRGQETQYF
. | . | TRBJ1-1 | TRBV4-3 | TGCGCCAGCAGCCAAGACAGGGGGAACACTGAAGCTTTCTTT | CASSQDRGNTEAFF
. | . | TRBJ1-1 | TRBV13 | TGTGCCAGCAGCCGAGGGCACACTGAAGCTTTCTTT | CASSRGHTEAFF
. | . | TRBJ2-3 | TRBV27 | TGTGCCAGCAGTCCTTGGGGCACAGATACGCAGTATTTT | CASSPWGTDTQYF
TRBD1 | . | TRBJ1-1 | TRBV29-1 | TGCAGCGTTGGTTACCCGGACAGGGTTGAAGCTTTCTTT | CSVGYPDRVEAFF
. | once | TRBJ1-2 | TRBV20-1 | TGCAGTGCTAGTTTTGCCGGTGGTGGCTACACCTTC | CSASFAGGGYTF
. | . | TRBJ2-2 | TRBV12-3/TRBV12-4 | TGTGCCAGCAGTCGAAAATACCCTGCAGGCTTAACTGGCACCGGGGAGCTGTTTTTT | CASSRKYPAGLTGTGELFF
. | . | TRBJ2-3 | TRBV20-1 | TGCAGTGCCCCGCTGGGGGGGGCCGTCACAGATACGCAGTATTTT | CSAPLGGAVTDTQYF
. | many | TRBJ2-3 | TRBV5-5 | TGTGCCAGCAGCACAGACACAGATACGCAGTATTTT | CASSTDTDTQYF
. | . | TRBJ2-1 | TRBV18 | TGTGCCAGCTCACTGATTAGGGGGGAGGTGACCTACAATGAGCAGTTCTTC | CASSLIRGEVTYNEQFF
TRBD1 | . | TRBJ1-3 | TRBV29-1 | TGCAGCGTTCGGACAGGGGACACCATATATTTT | CSVRTGDTIYF
. | few | TRBJ2-1 | TRBV4-3 | TGCGCCAGCAGCCAAGGGGTTGAGGGCCCCGAGCAGTTCTTC | CASSQGVEGPEQFF
. | . | TRBJ2-7 | TRBV20-1 | TGCAGTGTAGCACGAACCCCCCACGAGCAGTACTTC | CSVARTPHEQYF
TRBD1 | . | TRBJ2-1 | TRBV5-6 | TGTGCCAGCAGCTTGAGGATTATGAGACAGGGAAGAAATAATAAGCAGTTCTTC | CASSLRIMRQGRNNKQFF
TRBD2 | few | TRBJ2-3 | TRBV11-2 | TGTGCCAGCAGCTTAGATTGGTCGGGGGGATCGCAGTATTTT | CASSLDWSGGSQYF
TRBD1 | . | TRBJ2-3 | TRBV29-1 | TGCAGCGGAGCGGGACAGGGCGCAGATACGCAGTATTTT | CSGAGQGADTQYF
. | . | TRBJ2-3 | TRBV20-1 | TGCAGTGCTATGAAGGGGGAGGCAGATACGCAGTATTTT | CSAMKGEADTQYF
. | . | TRBJ2-4 | TRBV5-1 | TGCACCAGCTCGATCCACGGGGGCGGTGGTGACATTCAGTACTTC | CTSSIHGGGGDIQYF
. | . | TRBJ2-3 | TRBV10-3 | TGTGCCATCAGTGAGAGTCAGGGGACAGATACGCAGTATTTT | CAISESQGTDTQYF
TRBD1 | few | TRBJ2-4 | TRBV15 | TGTGCCACCAGCAGGGATCAGGGGGCTTGGGGAAACATTCAGTACTTC | CATSRDQGAWGNIQYF
TRBD2 | . | TRBJ2-1 | TRBV6-5 | TGTGCCAGCAGTCCCCCTAGCGGGAAATCCTACAATGAGCAGTTCTTC | CASSPPSGKSYNEQFF
. | . | TRBJ1-2 | TRBV6-1 | TGTGCCAGCAGTTTCAGTACAGCTAACTATGGCTACACCTTC | CASSFSTANYGYTF
. | . | TRBJ1-2 | TRBV5-1 | TGCGCCAGCAGCTTGGAGGGGGGCATCAGCTATGGCTACACCTTC | CASSLEGGISYGYTF
TRBD1 | few | TRBJ2-3 | TRBV7-9 | TGTGCCAGCAGCTATCCCCAGGGGGATCATGGAGATACGCAGTATTTT | CASSYPQGDHGDTQYF
. | . | TRBJ1-2 | TRBV3-1 | TGTGCCAGCAGTCAAAGCCTGGGATCTGGCTACACCTTC | CASSQSLGSGYTF
. | . | TRBJ1-5 | TRBV18 | TGTGCCAGCTCACCACCGGGGATAAATCAGCCCCAGCATTTT | CASSPPGINQPQHF
. | . | TRBJ2-2 | TRBV5-1 | TGCGCCAGCAGCTACCGGGAGTCGAACACCGGGGAGCTGTTTTTT | CASSYRESNTGELFF
TRBD1 | few | TRBJ1-1 | TRBV20-1 | TGCAGTGCTGGACGAGGGACAGCGAACACTGAAGCTTTCTTT | CSAGRGTANTEAFF